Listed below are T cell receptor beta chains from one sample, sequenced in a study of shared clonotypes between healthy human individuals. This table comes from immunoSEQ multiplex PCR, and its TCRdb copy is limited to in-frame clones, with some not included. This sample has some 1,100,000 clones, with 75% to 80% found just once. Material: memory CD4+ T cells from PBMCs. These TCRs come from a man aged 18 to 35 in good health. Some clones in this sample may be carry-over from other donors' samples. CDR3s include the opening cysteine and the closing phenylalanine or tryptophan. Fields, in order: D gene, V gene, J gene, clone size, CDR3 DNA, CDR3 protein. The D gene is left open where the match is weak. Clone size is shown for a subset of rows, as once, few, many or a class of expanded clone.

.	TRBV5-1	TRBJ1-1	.	TGCGCCAGCAGCTTGGCCGGACAAATGAACACTGAAGCTTTCTTT	CASSLAGQMNTEAFF
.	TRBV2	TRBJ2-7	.	TGTGCCAGCAGGGCGGGGCAAGTCAGCGAGCAGTACTTC	CASRAGQVSEQYF
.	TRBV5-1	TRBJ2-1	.	TGCGCCAGCAGCTGGGGACGTGATGAGCAGTTCTTC	CASSWGRDEQFF
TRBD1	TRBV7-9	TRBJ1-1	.	TGTGCCAGCAGCTTAAGTCCCGGGACAGGGGGGTGGACTGAAGCTTTCTTT	CASSLSPGTGGWTEAFF
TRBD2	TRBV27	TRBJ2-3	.	TGTGCCAGCAGTTTTAGCGGGTGGAGCACAGATACGCAGTATTTT	CASSFSGWSTDTQYF
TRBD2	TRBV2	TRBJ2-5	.	TGTGCCAGTAATCCGGGGGGTAAAGAGACCCAGTACTTC	CASNPGGKETQYF
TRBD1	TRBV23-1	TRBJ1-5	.	TGCGCCAGCAGTCTACGGGGACAGGGCCCCCGCCATTTGCCCCAGCATTTT	CASSLRGQGPRHLPQHF
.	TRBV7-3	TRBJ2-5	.	TGTGCCAGCAGCTTGGTGGGGAGACAAGAGACCCAGTACTTC	CASSLVGRQETQYF
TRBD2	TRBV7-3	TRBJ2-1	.	TGTGCCAGCAGCCTTCAGGTTGGGACTAGCGGGGTGGGGCAGTTCTTC	CASSLQVGTSGVGQFF
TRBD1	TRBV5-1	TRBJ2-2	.	TGCGCCAGCAGCCACGGACAGGCTAACACCGGGGAGCTGTTTTTT	CASSHGQANTGELFF
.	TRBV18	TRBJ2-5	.	TGTGCCAGCTCACTGGTTGAAGAGACCCAGTACTTC	CASSLVEETQYF
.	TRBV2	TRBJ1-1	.	TGTGCCAGCAGTGAGGGCAGGGCCCGGAACACTGAAGCTTTCTTT	CASSEGRARNTEAFF
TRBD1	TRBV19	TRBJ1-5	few	TGTGCCAGTAGTCTCGGGACAGGCCATCAGCCCCAGCATTTT	CASSLGTGHQPQHF
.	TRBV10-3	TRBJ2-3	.	TGTGCCATCAGCCCCTCACTGGGCCAGGGCACAGATACGCAGTATTTT	CAISPSLGQGTDTQYF